One sample yielded the 6 T cell receptor beta chains listed below, sequenced in a study of T cell responses to AZD1222 COVID-19 vaccine. Produced via immunoSEQ multiplex PCR; TCRdb's table is partial and in-frame only. The table includes under 150,000 clones, roughly 93% detected once. The source material was peripheral blood, sampled 28 days after the second AZD1222 dose. These receptors all come from an adult who received the AZD1222 COVID-19 vaccine.

This sequence joins TRBV30 and TRBJ2-3; tentatively, D is TRBD2 (6 bases). V was cut by 0 bases and J by 1 base, with 14 bases left in between. Germline V gives CDR1 GTSNPN, CDR2 SVGIG (reference sequence). CDR3 length: 16 residues. The DNA of the CDR3 is TGTGCCTGGAGTGTAGGGTCCGGGGGAGGCACAGATACGCAGTATTTT. Its protein is CAWSVGSGGGTDTQYF.

The chain recombines TRBV5-1 with TRBJ1-1; 7 bases match TRBD1. The CDR3 extends over 13 amino acids. Losses at the gene ends were 4 bases for V and 7 bases for J; bases not matched to a gene: 7. Per germline, CDR1 SGHRS and CDR2 YFSETQ. The CDR3 DNA sequence: TGCGCCAGCAGCGTAGGGACAGAGTTTGAAGCTTTCTTT. This translates into CASSVGTEFEAFF.

This clone was seen a handful of times. V and J are TRBV19 and TRBJ2-1, with 7 nucleotides matching TRBD2. The CDR3 covers 15 residues. CDR1 is LNHDA and CDR2 is SQIVND in the germline V gene (reference sequence). Germline trimming cut 1 base from V and 9 bases from J; bases unmatched to any gene: 9. CDR3 DNA: TGTGCCAGTAGTATAGGGACTAGGGGATTTAGTGAGCAGTTCTTC. This gives the protein CASSIGTRGFSEQFF.

This sequence joins TRBV6-5 and TRBJ2-5; D perhaps matches TRBD1 (5 bases). Trimming removed 5 bases from V and 5 bases from J, with 12 bases in between. CDR1 and CDR2 (germline): MNHEY, SVGAGI. There are 13 residues in the CDR3. The CDR3 coding sequence is TGTGCCAGCAGTCCAGGGATTTGGGAGACCCAGTACTTC. This sequence encodes CASSPGIWETQYF.

This CDR3 reads CATSDSWAPGNEQFF. The CDR3, as DNA: TGTGCCACCAGTGATTCTTGGGCCCCGGGGAATGAGCAGTTCTTC. The rearrangement uses TRBV24-1 and TRBJ2-1; D possibly corresponds to TRBD2 (5 bases). Germline CDR1 KGHDR, CDR2 SFDVKD. The V end was cut by 2 bases, the J end by 7 bases, with 14 bases between. This CDR3 is 15 amino acids long.

The V gene is TRBV11-2, the J gene TRBJ1-1; D is uncertain. From germline, CDR1 is SGHAT and CDR2 FQNNGV. Trimming left V 0 bases short and J 6 bases short, with 11 bases between. The CDR3 covers 14 residues. In nucleotides, the CDR3 is TGTGCCAGCAGCTTAGATATCGGCGGCTCTGAAGCTTTCTTT. Its protein is CASSLDIGGSEAFF.